Sequencing of this TCR beta chain was carried out in a study of cytomegalovirus exposure and HLA in healthy donors. The overall study: Some 87 million unique TCRs from HLA-typed donors were held in an early release of data. Overall study findings and caveats: In a later analysis, at a false discovery rate of 0.05, about 16,000 TCR beta sequences matched HLA alleles. Later on, an analysis found that several of the most significant clusters appeared to be linked to common viral pathogens, which included parvovirus B19. CMV serostatus was the sole immune exposure data available.

Germline-derived CDR1 and CDR2 are SGHDN and FVKESK. V lost 0 bases and J lost 5; bases outside the gene matches: 10. The CDR3 extends over 18 amino acids. On this clone: Its antigen is undetermined.

The PCR used 60 Vbeta and 13 Jbeta primers. The assay was immunoSEQ multiplex PCR, and TCRdb's table has in-frame clones only and misses some. The repertoire has 89,000 or so clones, approximately 75% of them found once; the top ten carry about 4.2%. This TCR derives from a man aged 60 to 69 in good health and CMV-seronegative. Sequenced sample: PBMCs. This rearrangement joins TRBV14 to TRBJ2-5; 12 positions match TRBD2. The CDR3 loop is CASSQDLAGGPGVETQYF. The CDR3 DNA reads as TGTGCCAGCAGCCAAGATCTAGCGGGGGGGCCTGGCGTCGAGACCCAGTACTTC.